Sequencing of this T cell receptor beta chain was carried out in a study of shared clonotypes between healthy human individuals. From germline, CDR1 is WNHNN and CDR2 SYGVQD (reference sequence). V dropped 0 bases and J dropped 3 bases, with 9 bases sitting between them. CDR3 length equals 14 residues. Data came from immunoSEQ multiplex PCR; TCRdb stores just in-frame clones and leaves some out. The sample consists of about 2.4 million clones, 85% to 95% of them appearing once. About this clone: Additional DNA sequences in this sample encode the identical CDR3.

Sequenced: naive CD4+ T cells sorted from blood. Subset specified: CD45RA+ positively selected. The receptor comes from a man aged 18 to 30 in good health. The chain couples TRBV10-1 to TRBJ2-7; weak D call: TRBD1 (6 bases). The CDR3 DNA follows: TGCGCCAGCAGTGAGTCCCCCAGGGGCTACGAGCAGTACTTC. This sequence encodes CASSESPRGYEQYF.